Listed here are 31 T cell receptor beta chains from one sample, sequenced in a study of cytomegalovirus exposure and HLA in healthy donors. A multiplex PCR was run with 60 Vbeta primers and 13 Jbeta primers. Data came from immunoSEQ multiplex PCR; TCRdb stores just in-frame clones and leaves some out. This sample has 150,000 to 170,000 clones, with about three quarters found just once. The specimen sequenced was PBMCs. These receptors were obtained from a woman in her forties in good health and CMV-seronegative.

In nucleotides, the CDR3 is TGTGCCAGTAGAGACAGGGGGGGTTCACCCCTCCACTTT. Its translation is CASRDRGGSPLHF. The gene calls are TRBV19 and TRBJ1-6; 9 nucleotides match TRBD1. The V gene's germline CDR1 is LNHDA and CDR2 SQIVND (reference sequence). The junction had 3 bases not matched to a gene; V was cut back by 6 bases and J by 9 bases. CDR3 length: 13 amino acids. Full variable domain (rest looked up from reference TRBV19 and TRBJ1-6): DGGITQSPKYLFRKEGQNVTLSCEQNLNHDAMYWYRQDPGQGLRLIYYSQIVNDFQKGDIAEGYSVSREKKESFPLTVTSAQKNPTAFYLCASRDRGGSPLHFGNGTRLTVT.

This clone appeared once. The chain couples TRBV4-1 to TRBJ1-2; possibly TRBD1 for D (6 bases). Germline CDR1 MGHRA, CDR2 YSYEKL. Trimming took off 0 bases at V and 3 bases at J, with 11 bases between the two ends. CDR3 length: 15 amino acids. The CDR3 here is CASSQEQGRDYGYTF. In DNA, the CDR3 is TGCGCCAGCAGCCAAGAGCAGGGGCGGGACTATGGCTACACCTTC.

The chain carries TRBV27 and TRBJ2-5; tentative D call: TRBD1 (6 bases). The closer fit of TRBJ2-7 to the DNA end suggests the J call may be wrong. Per germline, CDR1 MNHEY and CDR2 SMNVEV (reference sequence). The CDR3 covers 12 residues. The CDR3, as DNA: TGTGCCAGCAGTCCCCAAGGGGGCGAGCAGTACTTC. Residues: CASSPQGGEQYF.

This sequence joins TRBV6-4 and TRBJ1-5; 8 bases match TRBD1. V was pared by 5 bases and J by 2 bases, with 8 bases of the junction left unmatched. CDR1 is MRHNA and CDR2 is SNTAGT in the germline V gene. The CDR3 extends over 16 amino acids. DNA of the CDR3: TGTGCCAGCAGTCCTACAGGGGGTTGGGGCAATCAGCCCCAGCATTTT. Its translation: CASSPTGGWGNQPQHF.

V usage is TRBV25-1 and J usage is TRBJ2-1; TRBD2 matches 8 bases. Germline-derived CDR1 and CDR2 are MGHDK and SYGVNS. After removal of 8 bases from V and 7 bases from J, the junction contained 10 bases not matched to a gene. This CDR3 is 14 amino acids long. The CDR3 region has the DNA TGTGCCAGCGGGCCCTTAGCGGGGTTGAATGAGCAGTTCTTC. This encodes CASGPLAGLNEQFF.

V gene TRBV11-3 combines with J gene TRBJ2-1; TRBD2 matches at 10 bases. J lost 2 bases, V lost 5 bases, and 9 bases had no gene match. Germline V CDR1 and CDR2: SGHNT, YENEEA. This CDR3 region has 17 residues. CDR3 in amino acids: CASSPKVLAGTYNEQFF. Here the CDR3 DNA reads TGTGCCAGCAGCCCGAAGGTACTAGCGGGAACCTACAATGAGCAGTTCTTC.

This sequence joins TRBV5-1 and TRBJ1-1; D call uncertain. Germline-derived CDR1 and CDR2 are SGHRS and YFSETQ. Trimming shortened V by 0 bases and J by 2 bases, and 14 bases separated the two germline ends. This CDR3 contains 16 residues. The CDR3 nucleotides read TGCGCCAGCAGCTTGGGGCAGTCGATTATAAACACTGAAGCTTTCTTT. Its translation is CASSLGQSIINTEAFF.

This sequence joins TRBV5-1 and TRBJ2-7, with 9 bases aligning to TRBD1. Unmatched junction bases numbered 6, after V lost 0 bases and J lost 2 bases. Germline V gene data show CDR1 as SGHRS and CDR2 as YFSETQ. The CDR3 sequence is 16 residues long. The CDR3 loop is CASSLEGQGRTYEQYF. In DNA, the CDR3 is TGCGCCAGCAGCTTGGAAGGACAGGGGCGGACCTACGAGCAGTACTTC.

The gene calls are TRBV18 and TRBJ1-1; 8 bases are a match to TRBD1. The CDR3 extends over 15 amino acids. V lost 4 bases and J lost 4; bases outside the gene matches: 8. Germline V gene sequence: CDR1 KGHSH, CDR2 LQKENI. The CDR3 DNA sequence: TGTGCCAGCTCACTCAGGGGGCGGGGGATCACTGAAGCTTTCTTT. It is translated as CASSLRGRGITEAFF.

The rearrangement links TRBV18 to TRBJ1-1; possibly TRBD1 for D (5 bases). The V gene's germline CDR1 is KGHSH and CDR2 LQKENI. V gave up 6 bases and J gave up 8 bases, with 31 bases separating them. The CDR3 is made up of 18 amino acids. CDR3 bases: TGTGCCAGCTCCCGTGCCAGCTCACCACGAGTACGACAGAGCGAAGCTTTCTTT. It specifies CASSRASSPRVRQSEAFF.

The V call is TRBV2, the J call TRBJ2-7, with 7 bases matching TRBD1. V was pared by 9 bases and J by 2 bases, with 10 bases of the junction left unmatched. This CDR3 is built from 14 residues. Germline CDR1 reads SNHLY; CDR2 reads FYNNEI. The CDR3, as DNA: TGTGCCAGACAGGGGACCACCATTACCTACGAGCAGTACTTC. Translating gives CARQGTTITYEQYF. Complete variable domain (other parts from reference TRBV2 and TRBJ2-7): EPEVTQTPSHQVTQMGQEVILRCVPISNHLYFYWYRQILGQKVEFLVSFYNNEISEKSEIFDDQFSVERPDGSNFTLKIRSTKLEDSAMYFCARQGTTITYEQYFGPGTRLTVT.

The rearrangement joins TRBV27 to TRBJ1-1, with D perhaps TRBD1 (5 bases). The CDR3 runs 15 residues. CDR1 is MNHEY, CDR2 SMNVEV, per germline (reference sequence). V was pared by 4 bases and J by 0 bases, with 12 bases between. The CDR3 is CASSYQQAVNTEAFF. As DNA, the CDR3 is TGTGCCAGCAGTTACCAACAGGCGGTGAACACTGAAGCTTTCTTT.

The V call is TRBV29-1, the J call TRBJ1-1; TRBD1 matches 7 bases. Germline values: CDR1 SQVTM, CDR2 ANQGSEA. V shed 4 bases, J shed 7 bases, and the junction held 3 bases outside the gene matches. The CDR3 consists of 11 residues. The CDR3 reads CSVGQGFEAFF. The CDR3 DNA sequence: TGCAGCGTTGGACAGGGCTTTGAAGCTTTCTTT.

The CDR3 is CSGQATNYGYTF. CDR3 DNA: TGCAGCGGACAGGCAACTAACTATGGCTACACCTTC. The chain joins TRBV29-1 to TRBJ1-2; D perhaps matches TRBD1 (6 bases). V lost 7 bases and J 0 bases, leaving 9 bases between the germline ends. Looked up from germline, CDR1 is SQVTM and CDR2 is ANQGSEA. The length of the CDR3 is 12 residues. Based on the CDR3 plus reference TRBV29-1 and TRBJ1-2, the full variable domain is SAVISQKPSRDICQRGTSLTIQCQVDSQVTMMFWYRQQPGQSLTLIATANQGSEATYESGFVIDKFPISRPNLTFSTLTVSNMSPEDSSIYLCSGQATNYGYTFGSGTRLTVV.

The gene calls are TRBV6-1 and TRBJ1-4; a weak D match, TRBD1 (5 bases). Looked up from germline, CDR1 is MNHNS and CDR2 is SASEGT. The CDR3 has 13 residues. Trimming stripped 8 bases from V and 8 bases from J, with 15 bases between. CDR3 nucleotides: TGTGCCAGCGGGACTAAGTTGGGGGAAAAACTGTTTTTT. Translating it yields CASGTKLGEKLFF.

This chain joins TRBV6-5 and TRBJ2-6; D remains unclear. Trimming stripped 4 bases from V and 4 bases from J, with 11 bases between. Germline CDR1 reads MNHEY; CDR2 reads SVGAGI. The CDR3 length is 15 residues. CDR3 in DNA: TGTGCCAGCAGTTCAAGACAAGCCGGGGCCAACGTCCTGACTTTC. This codes for CASSSRQAGANVLTF.

The chain links TRBV10-3 to TRBJ1-2; 7 nucleotides line up with TRBD1. This CDR3 has 14 residues. CDR1 is ENHRY, CDR2 SYGVKD, per germline. With 8 bases clipped from V and 8 bases from J, the junction kept 14 bases outside the gene matches. CDR3 sequence: CAIQGQFENVGYTF. DNA for the CDR3: TGTGCCATCCAGGGACAGTTCGAAAACGTAGGCTACACCTTC.

This chain links TRBV7-9 with TRBJ2-5; TRBD1 might be the D (5 bases). Germline CDR1 and CDR2: SEHNR and FQNEAQ (reference sequence). V lost 6 bases and J lost 1, with 9 bases in between. The CDR3 is made up of 13 amino acids. The CDR3 DNA reads TGTGCCAGCAGATATGACAGCCAAGAGACCCAGTACTTC. Translation: CASRYDSQETQYF.

This chain uses TRBV7-9 with TRBJ2-5; D is ambiguous. The CDR3 loop spans 13 amino acids. Trimming took 1 base from V and 3 from J, leaving 6 bases between them. Per the germline V gene, CDR1 is SEHNR and CDR2 is FQNEAQ (reference sequence). In DNA, the CDR3 is TGTGCCAGCAGCTTAGTGAGTAAAGAGACCCAGTACTTC. It encodes CASSLVSKETQYF.

The chain is built from TRBV5-1 and TRBJ1-2; D gene unclear. CDR3 length equals 14 residues. V was clipped by 2 bases and J by 8 bases, with 16 bases between them. Germline V gene sequence: CDR1 SGHRS, CDR2 YFSETQ. The CDR3 sequence: CASSFRETVGGYTF. The CDR3 bases are TGCGCCAGCAGCTTTCGGGAGACGGTAGGCGGCTACACCTTC.

This clone has only a few counts. The DNA for the CDR3 is TGTGCCATCAGCTTCCAGGGTTTGGAGTCACCCCTCCACTTT. This gives the protein CAISFQGLESPLHF. The gene calls are TRBV10-3 and TRBJ1-6, with D perhaps matching TRBD1 (5 bases). This CDR3 has 14 residues. Trimming took 6 bases from V and 10 from J, leaving 16 bases between them. In germline, CDR1 is ENHRY, CDR2 SYGVKD.

The chain carries TRBV28 and TRBJ1-6; TRBD1 matches at 9 bases. With V trimmed by 6 bases and J by 12 bases, 9 bases remained unmatched. Germline V gene data show CDR1 as MDHEN and CDR2 as SYDVKM. The CDR3 covers 14 residues. The DNA of the CDR3 is TGTGCCAGCAGCTCCGGGACAGGGTTTCGACCCCTCCACTTT. This sequence encodes CASSSGTGFRPLHF. Supplemented by reference TRBV28 and TRBJ1-6, the full variable domain reads DVKVTQSSRYLVKRTGEKVFLECVQDMDHENMFWYRQDPGLGLRLIYFSYDVKMKEKGDIPEGYSVSREKKERFSLILESASTNQTSMYLCASSSGTGFRPLHFGNGTRLTVT.

This chain uses TRBV29-1 with TRBJ2-3; a weak D match, TRBD1 (6 bases). With 3 bases removed from V and 5 bases from J, the gap between germline ends came to 12 bases. This CDR3 comprises 13 residues. CDR1 is SQVTM and CDR2 is ANQGSEA in the germline V gene. DNA of the CDR3: TGCAGCGTTGATGCAGGGGCCGAAGATACGCAGTATTTT. It specifies CSVDAGAEDTQYF.

This chain joins TRBV19 and TRBJ1-4; D not resolved. With 3 bases removed from V and 3 bases from J, the gap between germline ends came to 11 bases. This CDR3 is 15 amino acids long. Per the germline V gene, CDR1 is LNHDA and CDR2 is SQIVND (reference sequence). The CDR3 region has the DNA TGTGCCAGTAGTATCGGAGGGAGGGCTAATGAAAAACTGTTTTTT. This encodes CASSIGGRANEKLFF.

The chain employs TRBV5-1 and TRBJ1-3; 10 bases align to TRBD1. Looked up from germline, CDR1 is SGHRS and CDR2 is YFSETQ. After removal of 2 bases from V and 7 bases from J, the junction contained 3 bases not matched to a gene. This CDR3 spans 14 amino acids. This CDR3 reads CASSFLGQGNTIYF. In DNA, the CDR3 is TGCGCCAGCAGCTTTTTGGGACAGGGGAACACCATATATTTT.

The chain uses TRBV28 and TRBJ1-1; 12 bases agree with TRBD1. CDR3 length equals 15 residues. V was pared by 8 bases and J by 4 bases, with 8 bases of the junction left unmatched. Per germline, CDR1 MDHEN and CDR2 SYDVKM. Written as DNA, the CDR3 is TGTGCCAGCTTAACGGGACAGGGGGCTCCCACTGAAGCTTTCTTT. As protein: CASLTGQGAPTEAFF.

This chain connects TRBV7-2 to TRBJ2-1, with 10 positions matching TRBD2. Germline trimming cut 2 bases from V and 9 bases from J; bases unmatched to any gene: 7. The CDR3 is 15 residues long. From germline, CDR1 is SGHTA and CDR2 FQGNSA. CDR3 loop: CASSLKRGGLGEQFF. The CDR3 nucleotides are TGTGCCAGCAGCTTAAAGCGGGGGGGCCTTGGTGAGCAGTTCTTC.

The chain combines TRBV27 with TRBJ1-2; D not resolved. Looked up from germline, CDR1 is MNHEY and CDR2 is SMNVEV (reference sequence). V gave up 0 bases and J gave up 8 bases, with 10 bases separating them. The CDR3 has 13 residues. The CDR3, as DNA: TGTGCCAGCAGTTTATCCCCACTCCTCGGCTACACCTTC. This codes for CASSLSPLLGYTF.

The CDR3 loop is CASSSGATSGLETQYF. CDR3 in DNA: TGTGCCAGCAGCTCCGGCGCAACTAGCGGCCTTGAGACCCAGTACTTC. The V gene is TRBV6-4, the J gene TRBJ2-5; 8 bases map to TRBD2. CDR1 is MRHNA, CDR2 SNTAGT, per germline. This CDR3 comprises 16 residues. V was clipped by 6 bases and J by 5 bases; unmatched bases: 14.

This clone was counted only a few times. CDR3 sequence (DNA): TGCGCCAGCAGCCAAGAAGGCGGGACAGCCTTCAATCAGCCCCAGCATTTT. This gives the protein CASSQEGGTAFNQPQHF. The chain is built from TRBV4-1 and TRBJ1-5; 7 positions match TRBD1. The length of the CDR3 is 17 residues. Germline-derived CDR1 and CDR2 are MGHRA and YSYEKL. Trimming took 0 bases from V and 3 from J; bases not matched to a gene: 8.

The V call is TRBV10-1, the J call TRBJ2-2, with 9 positions matching TRBD1. Germline CDR1 WNHNN, CDR2 SYGVQD (reference sequence). The V segment lost 8 bases and the J segment 1 base; nucleotides outside the gene matches: 11. The CDR3 contains 17 residues. CDR3 DNA: TGCGCCAGCCCCTCGTCGAAGGACAGGGGGAACACCGGGGAGCTGTTTTTT. It codes for CASPSSKDRGNTGELFF.